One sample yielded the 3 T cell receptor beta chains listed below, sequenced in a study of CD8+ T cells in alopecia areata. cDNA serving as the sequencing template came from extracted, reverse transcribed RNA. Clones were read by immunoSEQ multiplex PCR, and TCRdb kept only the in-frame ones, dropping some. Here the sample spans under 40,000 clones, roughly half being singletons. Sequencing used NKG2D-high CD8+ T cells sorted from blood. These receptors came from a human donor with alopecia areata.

The CDR3 DNA reads TGTGCCAGCAGCAACCGGGACAGCACCTACGAGCAGTACTTC. This codes for CASSNRDSTYEQYF. The rearrangement uses TRBV7-9 and TRBJ2-7; TRBD1 agrees at 7 bases. Germline V gene sequence: CDR1 SEHNR, CDR2 FQNEAQ (reference sequence). V lost 5 bases, J lost 2 bases, and 6 bases stayed unmatched. The CDR3 loop spans 14 amino acids.

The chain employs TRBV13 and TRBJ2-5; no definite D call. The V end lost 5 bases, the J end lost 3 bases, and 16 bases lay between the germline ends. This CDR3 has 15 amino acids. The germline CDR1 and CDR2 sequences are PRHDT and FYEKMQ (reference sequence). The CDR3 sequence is CASSRRPATEETQYF. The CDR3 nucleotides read TGTGCCAGCAGCCGCCGTCCAGCTACTGAAGAGACCCAGTACTTC.

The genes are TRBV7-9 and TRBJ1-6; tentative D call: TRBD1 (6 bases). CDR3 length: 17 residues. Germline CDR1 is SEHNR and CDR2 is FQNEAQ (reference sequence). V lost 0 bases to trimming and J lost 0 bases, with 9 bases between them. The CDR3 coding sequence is TGTGCCAGCAGCTTAGCGGGGGCGAGCTCCTATAATTCACCCCTCCACTTT. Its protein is CASSLAGASSYNSPLHF.